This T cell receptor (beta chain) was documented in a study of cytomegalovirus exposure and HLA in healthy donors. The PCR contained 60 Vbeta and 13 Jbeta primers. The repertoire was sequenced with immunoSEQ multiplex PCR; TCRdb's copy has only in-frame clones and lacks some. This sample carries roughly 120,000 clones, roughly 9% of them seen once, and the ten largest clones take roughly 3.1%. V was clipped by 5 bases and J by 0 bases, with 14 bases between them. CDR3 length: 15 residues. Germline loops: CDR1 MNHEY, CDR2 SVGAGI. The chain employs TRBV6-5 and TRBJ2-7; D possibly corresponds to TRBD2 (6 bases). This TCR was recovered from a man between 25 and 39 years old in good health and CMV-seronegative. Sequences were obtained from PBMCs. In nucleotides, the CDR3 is TGTGCCAGCAGTATCCTTGCGGGGAGCTCCTACGAGCAGTACTTC. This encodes CASSILAGSSYEQYF.